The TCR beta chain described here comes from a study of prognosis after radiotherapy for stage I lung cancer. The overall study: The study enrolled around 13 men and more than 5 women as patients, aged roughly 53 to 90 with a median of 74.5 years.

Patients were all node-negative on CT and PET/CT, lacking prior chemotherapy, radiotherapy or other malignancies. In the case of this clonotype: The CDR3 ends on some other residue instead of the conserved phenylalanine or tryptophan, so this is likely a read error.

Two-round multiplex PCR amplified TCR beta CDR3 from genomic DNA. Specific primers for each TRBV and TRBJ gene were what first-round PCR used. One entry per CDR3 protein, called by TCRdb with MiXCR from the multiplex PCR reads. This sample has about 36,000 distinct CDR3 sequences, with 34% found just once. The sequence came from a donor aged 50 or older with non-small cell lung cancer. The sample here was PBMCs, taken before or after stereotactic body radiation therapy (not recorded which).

This CDR3 reads CASRPTDGEQGANVLTL. The CDR3 DNA follows: TGTGCCAGCAGACCGACGGACGGAGAGCAGGGGGCCAACGTCCTGACTTTA. The chain recombines TRBV28 with TRBJ2-6; no clear D gene. The germline CDR1 and CDR2 sequences are MDHEN and SYDVKM. The CDR3 contains 17 residues. Trimming left V 6 bases short and J 4 bases short, with 19 bases between.